This TCR beta chain was recovered during a study of shared clonotypes between healthy human individuals. TCRdb's table, derived via immunoSEQ multiplex PCR, lists solely in-frame clones and lacks some. The sample yields some 2 million clones, 85% to 95% seen once. Germline lookup yields CDR1 SGHRS and CDR2 YFSETQ. Trimming cost V 4 bases and J 1 base; bases outside gene matches: 4. The CDR3 is made up of 14 amino acids. This clone was seen only once. The origin of this receptor is a man aged 18 to 30 in good health. The rearrangement links TRBV5-1 to TRBJ1-1; TRBD1 agrees at 7 bases. Sequenced input: naive CD4+ T cells sorted from blood. Described subset: CD45RA+ positively selected. CDR3 sequence: CASSQGQTNTEAFF. The CDR3 DNA reads TGCGCCAGCAGCCAGGGACAGACGAACACTGAAGCTTTCTTT.